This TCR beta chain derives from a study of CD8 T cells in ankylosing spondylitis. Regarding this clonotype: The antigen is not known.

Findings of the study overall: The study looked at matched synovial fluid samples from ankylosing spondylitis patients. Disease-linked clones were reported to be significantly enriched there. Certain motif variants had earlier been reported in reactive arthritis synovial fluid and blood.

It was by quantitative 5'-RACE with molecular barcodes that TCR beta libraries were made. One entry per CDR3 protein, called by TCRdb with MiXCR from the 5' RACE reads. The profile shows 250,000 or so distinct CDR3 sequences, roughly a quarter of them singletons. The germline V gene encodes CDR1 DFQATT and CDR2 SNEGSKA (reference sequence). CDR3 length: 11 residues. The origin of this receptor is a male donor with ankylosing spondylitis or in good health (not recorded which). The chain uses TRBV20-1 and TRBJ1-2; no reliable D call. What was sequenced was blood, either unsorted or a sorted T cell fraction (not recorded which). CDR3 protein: CSSAPNYGYTF. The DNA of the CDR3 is TGCAGCTCGGCCCCAAACTATGGCTACACCTTC.